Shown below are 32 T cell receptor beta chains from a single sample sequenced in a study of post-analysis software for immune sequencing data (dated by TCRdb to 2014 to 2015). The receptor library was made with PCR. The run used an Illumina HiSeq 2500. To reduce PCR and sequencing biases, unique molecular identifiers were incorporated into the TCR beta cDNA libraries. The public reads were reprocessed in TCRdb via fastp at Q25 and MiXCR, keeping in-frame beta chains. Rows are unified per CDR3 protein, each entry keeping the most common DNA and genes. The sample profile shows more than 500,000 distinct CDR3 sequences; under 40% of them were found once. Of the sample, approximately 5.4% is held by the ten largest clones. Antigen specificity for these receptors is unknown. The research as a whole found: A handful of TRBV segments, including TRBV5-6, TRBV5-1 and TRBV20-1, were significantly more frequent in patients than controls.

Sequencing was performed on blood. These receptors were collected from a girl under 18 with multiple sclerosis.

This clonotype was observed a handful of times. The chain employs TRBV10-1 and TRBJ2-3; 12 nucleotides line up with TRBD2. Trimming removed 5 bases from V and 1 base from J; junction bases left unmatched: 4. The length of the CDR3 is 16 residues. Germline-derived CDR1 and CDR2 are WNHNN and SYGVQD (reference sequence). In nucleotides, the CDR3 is TGCGCCAGCAGTCCCGGGACTAGCGGGCGCACAGATACGCAGTATTTT. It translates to CASSPGTSGRTDTQYF.

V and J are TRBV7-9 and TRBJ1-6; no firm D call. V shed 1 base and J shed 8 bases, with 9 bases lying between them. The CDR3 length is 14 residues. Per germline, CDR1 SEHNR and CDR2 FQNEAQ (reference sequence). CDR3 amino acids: CASSLDGKYSPLHF. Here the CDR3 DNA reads TGTGCCAGCAGCTTAGACGGAAAATATTCACCCCTCCACTTT.

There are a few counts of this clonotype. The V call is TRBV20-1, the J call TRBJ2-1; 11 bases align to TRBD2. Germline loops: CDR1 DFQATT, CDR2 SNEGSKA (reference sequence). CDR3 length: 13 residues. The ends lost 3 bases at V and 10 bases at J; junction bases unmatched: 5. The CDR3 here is CSASLAGGAEQFF. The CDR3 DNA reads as TGCAGTGCTAGTCTAGCGGGGGGTGCAGAGCAGTTCTTC.

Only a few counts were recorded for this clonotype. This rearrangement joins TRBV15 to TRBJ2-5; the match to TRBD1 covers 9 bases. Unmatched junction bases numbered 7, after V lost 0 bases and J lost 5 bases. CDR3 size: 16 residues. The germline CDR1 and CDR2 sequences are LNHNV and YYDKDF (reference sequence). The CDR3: CATSREQDRGWETQYF. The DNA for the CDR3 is TGTGCCACCAGCAGAGAACAGGACAGGGGCTGGGAGACCCAGTACTTC. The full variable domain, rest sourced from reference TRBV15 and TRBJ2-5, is DAMVIQNPRYQVTQFGKPVTLSCSQTLNHNVMYWYQQKSSQAPKLLFHYYDKDFNNEADTPDNFQSRRPNTSFCFLDIRSPGLGDTAMYLCATSREQDRGWETQYFGPGTRLLVL.

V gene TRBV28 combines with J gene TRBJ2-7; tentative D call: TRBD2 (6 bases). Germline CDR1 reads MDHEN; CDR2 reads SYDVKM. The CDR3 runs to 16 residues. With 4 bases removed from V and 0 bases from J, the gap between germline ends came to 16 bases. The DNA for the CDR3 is TGTGCCAGCAGTTCCACCCGGGATAGCGGCTCCTACGAGCAGTACTTC. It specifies CASSSTRDSGSYEQYF.

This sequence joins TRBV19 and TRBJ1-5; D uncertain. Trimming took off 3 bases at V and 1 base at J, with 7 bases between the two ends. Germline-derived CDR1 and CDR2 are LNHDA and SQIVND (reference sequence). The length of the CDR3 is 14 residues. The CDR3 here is CASSMMASNQPQHF. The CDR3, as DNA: TGTGCCAGTAGTATGATGGCGAGCAATCAGCCCCAGCATTTT. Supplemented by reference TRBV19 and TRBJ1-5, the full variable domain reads DGGITQSPKYLFRKEGQNVTLSCEQNLNHDAMYWYRQDPGQGLRLIYYSQIVNDFQKGDIAEGYSVSREKKESFPLTVTSAQKNPTAFYLCASSMMASNQPQHFGDGTRLSIL.

The DNA of the CDR3 is TGTGCCAGCAGCTCTCGGGCGTTCACTGAAGCTTTCTTT. It encodes CASSSRAFTEAFF. The V call is TRBV7-3, the J call TRBJ1-1; D remains unclear. The V end lost 4 bases, the J end lost 4 bases, and 10 bases lay between the germline ends. This CDR3 is 13 amino acids long. In germline, CDR1 is SGHTA, CDR2 FQGTGA.

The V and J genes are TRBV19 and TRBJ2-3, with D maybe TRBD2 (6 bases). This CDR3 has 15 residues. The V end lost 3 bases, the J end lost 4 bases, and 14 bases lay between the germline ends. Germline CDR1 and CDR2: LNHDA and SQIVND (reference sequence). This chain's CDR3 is CASSIFGGAADTQYF. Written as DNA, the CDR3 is TGTGCCAGTAGTATTTTTGGCGGGGCCGCAGATACGCAGTATTTT.

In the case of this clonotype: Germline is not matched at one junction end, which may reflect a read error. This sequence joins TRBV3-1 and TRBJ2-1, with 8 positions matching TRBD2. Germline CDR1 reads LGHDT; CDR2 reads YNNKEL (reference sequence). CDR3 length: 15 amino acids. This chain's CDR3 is CASSQGLAGRNEQFF. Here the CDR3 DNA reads TGTGCCAGCAGTCAAGGTCTAGCGGGCAGAAATGAGCAGTTCTTC.

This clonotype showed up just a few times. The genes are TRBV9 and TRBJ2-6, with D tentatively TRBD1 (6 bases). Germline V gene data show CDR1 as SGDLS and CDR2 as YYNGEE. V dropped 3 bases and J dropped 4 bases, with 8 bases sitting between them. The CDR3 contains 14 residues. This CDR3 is CASSAQGGANVLTF. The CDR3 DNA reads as TGTGCCAGCAGCGCCCAGGGGGGGGCCAACGTCCTGACTTTC.

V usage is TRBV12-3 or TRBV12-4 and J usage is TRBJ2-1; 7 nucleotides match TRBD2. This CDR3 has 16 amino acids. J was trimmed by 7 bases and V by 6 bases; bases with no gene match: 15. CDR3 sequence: CASSPLRGGGLNEQFF. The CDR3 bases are TGTGCCAGCAGCCCCCTGAGGGGCGGGGGTTTGAATGAGCAGTTCTTC.

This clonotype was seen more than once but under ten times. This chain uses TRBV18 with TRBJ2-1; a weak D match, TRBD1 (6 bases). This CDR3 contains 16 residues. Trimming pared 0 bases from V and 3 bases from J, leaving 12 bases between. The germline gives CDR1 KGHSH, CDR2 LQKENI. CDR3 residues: CASSPPVLGGYNEQFF. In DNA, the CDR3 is TGTGCCAGCTCACCACCCGTGCTAGGGGGCTACAATGAGCAGTTCTTC. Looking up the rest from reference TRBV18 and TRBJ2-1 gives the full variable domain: NAGVMQNPRHLVRRRGQEARLRCSPMKGHSHVYWYRQLPEEGLKFMVYLQKENIIDESGMPKERFSAEFPKEGPSILRIQQVVRGDSAAYFCASSPPVLGGYNEQFFGPGTRLTVL.

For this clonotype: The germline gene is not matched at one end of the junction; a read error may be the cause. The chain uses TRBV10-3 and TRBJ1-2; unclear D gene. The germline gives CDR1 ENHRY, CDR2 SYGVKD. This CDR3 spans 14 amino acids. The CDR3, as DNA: TGTGCCATCAGCGGCGACTCGTGGAGCTATTGCTACACCTTC. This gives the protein CAISGDSWSYCYTF.

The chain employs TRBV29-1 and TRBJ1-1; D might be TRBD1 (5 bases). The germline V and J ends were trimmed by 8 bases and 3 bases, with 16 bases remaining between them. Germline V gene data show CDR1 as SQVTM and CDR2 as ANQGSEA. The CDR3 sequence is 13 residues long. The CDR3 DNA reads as TGCAGCACTTCGAATGGAGGGGACACTGAAGCTTTCTTT. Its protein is CSTSNGGDTEAFF.

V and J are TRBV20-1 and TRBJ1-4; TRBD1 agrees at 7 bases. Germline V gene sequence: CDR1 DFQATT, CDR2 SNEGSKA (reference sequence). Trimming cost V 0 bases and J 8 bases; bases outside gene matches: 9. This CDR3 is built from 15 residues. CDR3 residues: CSARDEGGGGEKLFF. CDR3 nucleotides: TGCAGTGCTAGAGATGAGGGAGGGGGCGGAGAAAAACTGTTTTTT.

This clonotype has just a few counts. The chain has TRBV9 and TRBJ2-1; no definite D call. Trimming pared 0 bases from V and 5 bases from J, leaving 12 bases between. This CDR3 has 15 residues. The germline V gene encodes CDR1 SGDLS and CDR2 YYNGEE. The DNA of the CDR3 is TGTGCCAGCAGCGTAGGAGAGAAGGTCAACAATGAGCAGTTCTTC. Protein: CASSVGEKVNNEQFF. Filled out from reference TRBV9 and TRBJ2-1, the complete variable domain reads DSGVTQTPKHLITATGQRVTLRCSPRSGDLSVYWYQQSLDQGLQFLIQYYNGEERAKGNILERFSAQQFPDLHSELNLSSLELGDSALYFCASSVGEKVNNEQFFGPGTRLTVL.

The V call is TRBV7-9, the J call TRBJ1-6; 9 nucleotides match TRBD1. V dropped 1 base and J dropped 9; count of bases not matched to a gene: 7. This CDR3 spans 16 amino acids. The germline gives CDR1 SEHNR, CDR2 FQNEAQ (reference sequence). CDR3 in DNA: TGTGCCAGCAGCTTAGGTACAGGGGGCGAGGGTTCACCCCTCCACTTT. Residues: CASSLGTGGEGSPLHF.

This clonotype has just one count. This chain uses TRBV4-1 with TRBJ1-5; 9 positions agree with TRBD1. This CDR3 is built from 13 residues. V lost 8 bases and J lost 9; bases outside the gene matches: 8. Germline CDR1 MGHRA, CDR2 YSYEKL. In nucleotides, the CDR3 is TGCGCCAGCGGCGGGACAGGGATTATGCCCCAGCATTTT. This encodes CASGGTGIMPQHF.

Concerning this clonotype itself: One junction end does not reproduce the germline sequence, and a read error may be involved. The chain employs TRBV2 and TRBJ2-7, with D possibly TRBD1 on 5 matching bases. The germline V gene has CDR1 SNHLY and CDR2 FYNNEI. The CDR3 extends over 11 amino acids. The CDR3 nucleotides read TGCGCTTTACAGGCCTCCTACGAGCAGTACTTC. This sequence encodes CALQASYEQYF.

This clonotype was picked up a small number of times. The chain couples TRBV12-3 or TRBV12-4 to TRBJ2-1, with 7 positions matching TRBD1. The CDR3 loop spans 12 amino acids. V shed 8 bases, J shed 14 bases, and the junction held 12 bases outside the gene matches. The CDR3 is CASSFNEGAKFF. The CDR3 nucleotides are TGTGCCAGCTCCTTCAACGAGGGGGCAAAGTTCTTC.

The CDR3 sequence: CASSSWMQGGSTEAFF. The CDR3 DNA is TGTGCCAGCAGCTCCTGGATGCAGGGAGGAAGCACTGAAGCTTTCTTT. This sequence joins TRBV7-8 and TRBJ1-1; D may be TRBD1 (5 bases). CDR3 size: 16 residues. The germline V gene has CDR1 SGHVS and CDR2 FQNEAQ. Deletions cut 4 bases from V and 4 bases from J, with 19 bases between.

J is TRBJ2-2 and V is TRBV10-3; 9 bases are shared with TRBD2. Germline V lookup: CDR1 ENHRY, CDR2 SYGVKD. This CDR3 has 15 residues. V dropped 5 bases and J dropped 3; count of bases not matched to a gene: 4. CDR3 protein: CAISRSGGYTGELFF. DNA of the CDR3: TGTGCCATCAGTCGCAGCGGGGGGTACACCGGGGAGCTGTTTTTT.

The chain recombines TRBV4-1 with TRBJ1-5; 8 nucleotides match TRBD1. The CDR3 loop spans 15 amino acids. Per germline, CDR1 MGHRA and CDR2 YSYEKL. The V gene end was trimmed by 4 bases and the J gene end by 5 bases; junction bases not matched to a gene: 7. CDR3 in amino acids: CASSPRTGFDQPQHF. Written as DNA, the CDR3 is TGCGCCAGCAGCCCCAGGACAGGGTTTGATCAGCCCCAGCATTTT.

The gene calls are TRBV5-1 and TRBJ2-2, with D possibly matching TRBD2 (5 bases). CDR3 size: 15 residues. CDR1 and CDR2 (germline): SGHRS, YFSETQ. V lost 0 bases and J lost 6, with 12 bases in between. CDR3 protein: CASSLAGGVAGELFF. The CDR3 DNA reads TGCGCCAGCAGCTTGGCCGGAGGAGTGGCCGGGGAGCTGTTTTTT.

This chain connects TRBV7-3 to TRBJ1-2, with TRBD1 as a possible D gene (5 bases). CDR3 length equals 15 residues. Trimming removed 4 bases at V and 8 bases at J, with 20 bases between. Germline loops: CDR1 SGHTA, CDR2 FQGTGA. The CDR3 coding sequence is TGTGCCAGCAGCTCAGAGGGGCGCGGGGGGAGCGGCTACACCTTC. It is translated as CASSSEGRGGSGYTF.

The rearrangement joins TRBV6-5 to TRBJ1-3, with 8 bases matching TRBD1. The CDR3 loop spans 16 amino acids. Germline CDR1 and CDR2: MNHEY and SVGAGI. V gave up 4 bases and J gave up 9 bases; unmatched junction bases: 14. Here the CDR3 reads CASSSDRAGQSGTIYF. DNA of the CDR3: TGTGCCAGCAGTTCGGACAGGGCTGGGCAAAGTGGCACCATATATTTT.

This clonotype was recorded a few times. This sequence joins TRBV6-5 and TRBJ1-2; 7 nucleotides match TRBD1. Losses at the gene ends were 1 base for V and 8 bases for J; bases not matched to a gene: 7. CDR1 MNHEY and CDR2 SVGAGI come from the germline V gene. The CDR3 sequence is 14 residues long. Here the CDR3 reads CASSYLDRAKGYTF. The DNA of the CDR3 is TGTGCCAGCAGTTACTTAGACAGGGCAAAAGGCTACACCTTC.

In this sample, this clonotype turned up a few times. The CDR3 region is CSASEGAGAKNIQYF. CDR3 DNA sequence: TGCAGTGCTAGCGAGGGGGCGGGGGCCAAAAACATTCAGTACTTC. V gene TRBV20-1 combines with J gene TRBJ2-5; possibly TRBD1 for D (7 bases). The J call is uncertain, as TRBJ2-4 better fits the DNA end. The CDR3 totals 15 residues. The V gene's germline CDR1 is DFQATT and CDR2 SNEGSKA (reference sequence).

This CDR3 is CASSRKPLSGANVLTF. CDR3 nucleotide sequence: TGTGCCAGCAGTCGCAAACCCTTATCTGGGGCCAACGTCCTGACTTTC. The chain has TRBV6-5 and TRBJ2-6; D is unclear. The germline gives CDR1 MNHEY, CDR2 SVGAGI. V was clipped by 5 bases and J by 1 base, with 12 bases between them. The length of the CDR3 is 16 residues.

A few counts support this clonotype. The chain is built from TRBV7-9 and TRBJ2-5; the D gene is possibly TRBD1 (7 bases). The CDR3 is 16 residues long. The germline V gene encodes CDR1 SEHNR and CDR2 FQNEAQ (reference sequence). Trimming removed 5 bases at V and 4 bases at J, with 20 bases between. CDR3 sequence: CASSPRGQAGRETQYF. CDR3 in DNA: TGTGCCAGCAGCCCTCGTGGACAGGCGGGGAGAGAGACCCAGTACTTC.

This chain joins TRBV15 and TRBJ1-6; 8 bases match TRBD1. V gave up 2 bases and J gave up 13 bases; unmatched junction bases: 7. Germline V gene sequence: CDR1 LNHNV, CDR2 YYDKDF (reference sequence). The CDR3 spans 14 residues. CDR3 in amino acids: CATSRSGQGLPLHF. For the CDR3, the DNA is TGTGCCACCAGCAGATCAGGACAGGGCCTCCCCCTCCACTTT.

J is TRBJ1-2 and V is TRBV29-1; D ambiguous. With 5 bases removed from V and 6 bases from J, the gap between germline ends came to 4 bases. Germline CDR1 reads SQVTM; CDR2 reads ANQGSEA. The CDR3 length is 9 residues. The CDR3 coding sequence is TGCAGCGTTACTGATGGCTACACCTTC. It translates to CSVTDGYTF.